This T cell receptor beta chain was recovered during a study of T cell repertoires in cytomegalovirus infection. Across the whole study: In the study, CMV epitopes included recently identified HLA-C-restricted and well-studied HLA-B-restricted ones. Broader study findings: Dominating the ex vivo response were HLA-C-restricted CMV-specific TCR beta clonotypes.

Regarding this clonotype: The antigen remains undetermined.

TCRdb ran MiXCR on the reads and lists one entry per CDR3 protein. The sample holds around 310,000 distinct CDR3 sequences, 25% to 35% seen once. There are 15 residues in the CDR3. With 1 base clipped from V and 5 bases from J, the junction kept 5 bases outside the gene matches. CDR1 is LGHDT and CDR2 is YNNKEL in the germline V gene (reference sequence). The V gene is TRBV3-1, the J gene TRBJ2-7, with 10 bases fitting TRBD1. Sequenced material: cultured PBMCs, taken from culture after CMV antigen stimulation. This TCR derives from a human donor in good health (CMV status not recorded). Some clones in this sample may be carry-over from other donors' samples. CDR3 loop: CASSQAGTGDNEQYF. The CDR3 DNA reads as TGTGCCAGCAGCCAAGCCGGGACAGGGGACAACGAGCAGTACTTC.